These 2 T cell receptor beta chains share one sample of origin, sequenced in a study of shared clonotypes between healthy human individuals (dated by TCRdb to the early 2020s). The library was prepared using the immunoSEQ multiplex PCR assay. TCRdb carries this immuneACCESS record with in-frame sequences only. Its versions omit some clonotypes, under half of them owing to an unresolved V gene in the studies checked, with the rest unexplained. In all, the sample holds 2,100,000 or so clones, and approximately 96% of those were seen once. 0.13% of the sample is held by the ten biggest clonotypes. Material for sequencing was naive CD4+ T cells sorted from blood. Taken with the paper, the label for cell subset or site translates to: CD45RA+ positively selected. Source of these receptors: a man in his late teens or twenties in good health.

The V call is TRBV6-6, the J call TRBJ2-7; 7 positions match TRBD2. Germline V gene sequence: CDR1 MNHNY, CDR2 SVGAGI (reference sequence). J lost 5 bases, V lost 7 bases, and 5 bases had no gene match. CDR3 length: 12 residues. CDR3 nucleotide sequence: TGTGCCAGCATCGGCAGCGGGAACGAGCAGTACTTC. The encoded protein is CASIGSGNEQYF.

The chain links TRBV5-6 to TRBJ1-3; no reliable D call. This CDR3 is 12 amino acids long. V was clipped by 4 bases and J by 6 bases, with 8 bases between them. CDR1 is SGHDT, CDR2 YYEEEE, per germline. The CDR3 reads CASSLWKNTIYF. CDR3 DNA sequence: TGTGCCAGCAGCCTGTGGAAAAACACCATATATTTT.